This entry lists 10 T cell receptor beta chains sequenced from one sample in a study of STAT3 mutations in large granular lymphocyte leukemia. Overall study findings and caveats: Every T-LGLL patient had at least one immunodominant TCRbeta clonotype.

These receptors' targets are unknown. Clones were read by immunoSEQ multiplex PCR, and TCRdb kept only the in-frame ones, dropping some. This sample carries approximately 9,100 clones, around 90% of them seen once, and the ten largest clones take about 66%. The specimen was peripheral blood mononuclear cells. The receptors were gathered from a man between 60 and 75 years old with T-cell large granular lymphocyte leukemia. Some clones in this sample may be carry-over from other donors' samples.

CDR3 in DNA: TGTGCCAGCTCACCACCGGTAGGGGTCTCCCTCTCCTACAATGAGCAGTTCTTC. Its protein is CASSPPVGVSLSYNEQFF. V and J are TRBV18 and TRBJ2-1, with D possibly TRBD1 on 5 matching bases. CDR1 and CDR2 from the germline V gene are KGHSH and LQKENI. The V end lost 0 bases, the J end lost 0 bases, and 15 bases lay between the germline ends. This CDR3 region has 18 residues.

The CDR3 loop reads CASSSTQGDGYTF. The CDR3 DNA reads TGTGCCAGCAGTTCCACACAGGGGGATGGCTACACCTTC. This sequence joins TRBV6-6 and TRBJ1-2; 8 nucleotides line up with TRBD1. This CDR3 spans 13 amino acids. Germline CDR1 reads MNHNY; CDR2 reads SVGAGI (reference sequence). V shed 4 bases and J 6 bases; nucleotides not matched to a gene: 4.

The V call is TRBV7-9, the J call TRBJ1-3; 7 positions agree with TRBD1. This CDR3 has 14 residues. Germline trimming cut 1 base from V and 8 bases from J; bases unmatched to any gene: 5. CDR1 is SEHNR and CDR2 is FQNEAQ in the germline V gene (reference sequence). The CDR3 sequence: CASSLGQGGDTIYF. As DNA, the CDR3 is TGTGCCAGCAGCTTAGGACAGGGAGGAGACACCATATATTTT.

The chain carries TRBV11-1 and TRBJ2-7; 12 bases agree with TRBD1. The CDR3 contains 14 residues. The V segment lost 4 bases and the J segment 5 bases; nucleotides outside the gene matches: 3. CDR1 and CDR2 from the germline V gene are SGHAT and FQDESV (reference sequence). CDR3 loop: CASSWDRGLDEQYF. The CDR3 DNA follows: TGTGCCAGCAGCTGGGACAGGGGGCTAGACGAGCAGTACTTC.

The J gene is TRBJ2-5, the V gene TRBV19, with D tentatively TRBD2 (5 bases). This CDR3 contains 15 residues. Trimming cost V 9 bases and J 5 bases, with 22 bases left between them. Germline lookup yields CDR1 LNHDA and CDR2 SQIVND (reference sequence). CDR3 bases: TGTGCCAGCAGCACGTCGCCGGTAGCGCGGGAGACCCAGTACTTC. Its protein product is CASSTSPVARETQYF. Drawing the rest from reference TRBV19 and TRBJ2-5, the complete variable domain is DGGITQSPKYLFRKEGQNVTLSCEQNLNHDAMYWYRQDPGQGLRLIYYSQIVNDFQKGDIAEGYSVSREKKESFPLTVTSAQKNPTAFYLCASSTSPVARETQYFGPGTRLLVL.

V is TRBV4-3 and J is TRBJ2-6; D gene unclear. Trimming shortened V by 5 bases and J by 3 bases, and 11 bases separated the two germline ends. From germline, CDR1 is LGHNA and CDR2 YSLEER. The CDR3 covers 15 residues. The CDR3 protein is CASSKAHDGANVLTF. The CDR3, as DNA: TGCGCCAGCAGCAAGGCCCACGATGGGGCCAACGTCCTGACTTTC.

This clone showed up just once. The chain is built from TRBV5-1 and TRBJ2-1, with 7 bases that match TRBD2. With V trimmed by 1 base and J by 8 bases, 6 bases remained unmatched. The CDR3 loop spans 14 amino acids. CDR1 is SGHRS and CDR2 is YFSETQ in the germline V gene. The CDR3 reads CASSLIAGEDEQFF. For the CDR3, the DNA is TGCGCCAGCAGCTTGATAGCGGGTGAGGATGAGCAGTTCTTC.

The chain employs TRBV28 and TRBJ2-1; 7 positions agree with TRBD2. This CDR3 spans 15 amino acids. The V gene's germline CDR1 is MDHEN and CDR2 SYDVKM. V was pared by 5 bases and J by 8 bases, with 12 bases of the junction left unmatched. CDR3 DNA: TGTGCCAGCAGTCCCCGGGACTACCCCCGGGATGAGCAGTTCTTC. Protein: CASSPRDYPRDEQFF.

The V gene is TRBV5-1, the J gene TRBJ2-7, with 8 bases lining up with TRBD2. This CDR3 has 15 residues. Germline lookup yields CDR1 SGHRS and CDR2 YFSETQ. V lost 7 bases to trimming and J lost 3 bases; unmatched junction nucleotides: 12. CDR3 in DNA: TGCGCCAGCGCCCTCGGAGTAGCGGGAAACTACGAGCAGTACTTC. It translates to CASALGVAGNYEQYF.

The sample holds a few counts of this clone. The rearrangement uses TRBV5-1 and TRBJ2-1; 9 bases map to TRBD1. V lost 4 bases and J lost 5; bases outside the gene matches: 13. Germline V gene lookup returns CDR1 SGHRS and CDR2 YFSETQ. The CDR3 is 17 residues long. The CDR3 bases are TGCGCCAGCAGCCTGTCACCGGGACAGGGCTCTAACAATGAGCAGTTCTTC. As protein: CASSLSPGQGSNNEQFF. The whole variable domain, remainder taken from reference TRBV5-1 and TRBJ2-1, is KAGVTQTPRYLIKTRGQQVTLSCSPISGHRSVSWYQQTPGQGLQFLFEYFSETQRNKGNFPGRFSGRQFSNSRSEMNVSTLELGDSALYLCASSLSPGQGSNNEQFFGPGTRLTVL.